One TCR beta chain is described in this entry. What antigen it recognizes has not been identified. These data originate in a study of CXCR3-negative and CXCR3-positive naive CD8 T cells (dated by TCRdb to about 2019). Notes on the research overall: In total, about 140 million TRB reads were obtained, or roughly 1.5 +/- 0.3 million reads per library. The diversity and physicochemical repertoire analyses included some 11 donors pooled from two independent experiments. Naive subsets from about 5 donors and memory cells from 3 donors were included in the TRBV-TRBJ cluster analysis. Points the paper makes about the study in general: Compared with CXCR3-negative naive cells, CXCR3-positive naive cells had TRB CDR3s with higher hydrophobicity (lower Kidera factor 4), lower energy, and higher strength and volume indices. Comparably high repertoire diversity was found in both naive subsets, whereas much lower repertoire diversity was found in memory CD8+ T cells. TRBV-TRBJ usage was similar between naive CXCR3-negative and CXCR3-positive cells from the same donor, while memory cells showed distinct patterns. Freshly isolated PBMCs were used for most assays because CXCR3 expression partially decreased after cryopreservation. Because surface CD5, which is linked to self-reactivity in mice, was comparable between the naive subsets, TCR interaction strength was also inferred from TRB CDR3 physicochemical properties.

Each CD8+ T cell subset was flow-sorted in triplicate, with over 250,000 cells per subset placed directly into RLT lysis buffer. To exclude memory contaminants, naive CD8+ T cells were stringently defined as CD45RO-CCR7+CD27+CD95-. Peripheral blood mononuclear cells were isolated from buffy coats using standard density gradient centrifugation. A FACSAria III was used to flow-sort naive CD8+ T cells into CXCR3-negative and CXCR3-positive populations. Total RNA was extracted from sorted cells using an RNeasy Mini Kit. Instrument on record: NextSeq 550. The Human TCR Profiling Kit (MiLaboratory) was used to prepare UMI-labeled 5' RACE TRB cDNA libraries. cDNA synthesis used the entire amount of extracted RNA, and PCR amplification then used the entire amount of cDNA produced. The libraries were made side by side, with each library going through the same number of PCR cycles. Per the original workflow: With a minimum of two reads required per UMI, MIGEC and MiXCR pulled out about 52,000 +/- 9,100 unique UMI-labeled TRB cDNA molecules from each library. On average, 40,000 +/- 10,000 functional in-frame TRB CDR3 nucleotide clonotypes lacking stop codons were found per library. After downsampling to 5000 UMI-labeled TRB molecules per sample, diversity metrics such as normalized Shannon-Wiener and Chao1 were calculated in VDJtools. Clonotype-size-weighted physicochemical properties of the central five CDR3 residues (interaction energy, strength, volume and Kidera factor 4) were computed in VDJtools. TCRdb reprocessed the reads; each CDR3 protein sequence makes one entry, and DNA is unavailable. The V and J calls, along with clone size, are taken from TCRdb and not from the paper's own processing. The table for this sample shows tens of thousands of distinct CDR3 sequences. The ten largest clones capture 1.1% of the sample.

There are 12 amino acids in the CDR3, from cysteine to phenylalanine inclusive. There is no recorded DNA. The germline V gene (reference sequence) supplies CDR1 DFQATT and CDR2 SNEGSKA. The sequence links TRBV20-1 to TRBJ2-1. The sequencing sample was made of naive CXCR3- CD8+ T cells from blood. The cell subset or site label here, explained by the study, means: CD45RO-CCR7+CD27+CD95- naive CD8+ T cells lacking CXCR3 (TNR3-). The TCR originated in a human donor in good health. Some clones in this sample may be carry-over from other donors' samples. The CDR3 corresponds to CSARPGNLGQFF.